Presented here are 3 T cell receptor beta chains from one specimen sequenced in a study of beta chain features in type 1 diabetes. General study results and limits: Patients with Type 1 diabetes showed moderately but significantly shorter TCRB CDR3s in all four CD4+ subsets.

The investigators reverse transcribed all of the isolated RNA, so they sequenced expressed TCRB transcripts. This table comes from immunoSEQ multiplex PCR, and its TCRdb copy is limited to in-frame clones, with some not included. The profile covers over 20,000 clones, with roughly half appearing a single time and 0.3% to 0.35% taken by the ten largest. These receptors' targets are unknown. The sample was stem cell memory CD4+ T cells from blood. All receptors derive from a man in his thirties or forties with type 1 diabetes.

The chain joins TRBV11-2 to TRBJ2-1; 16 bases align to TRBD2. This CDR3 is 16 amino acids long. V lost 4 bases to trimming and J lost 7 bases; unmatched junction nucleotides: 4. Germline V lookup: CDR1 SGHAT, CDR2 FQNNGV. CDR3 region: CASSSGLAGGQNEQFF. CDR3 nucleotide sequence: TGTGCCAGCAGCTCGGGACTAGCGGGGGGGCAAAATGAGCAGTTCTTC.

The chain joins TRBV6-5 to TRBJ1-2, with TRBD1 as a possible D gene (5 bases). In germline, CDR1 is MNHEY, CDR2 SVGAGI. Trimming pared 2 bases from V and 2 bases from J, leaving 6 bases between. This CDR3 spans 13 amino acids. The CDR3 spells CASSYTGNYGYTF. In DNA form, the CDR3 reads TGTGCCAGCAGTTACACAGGAAACTATGGCTACACCTTC.

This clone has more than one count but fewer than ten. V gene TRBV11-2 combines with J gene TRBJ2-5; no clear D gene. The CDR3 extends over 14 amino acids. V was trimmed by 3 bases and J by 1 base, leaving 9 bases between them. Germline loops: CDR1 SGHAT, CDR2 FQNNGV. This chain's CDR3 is CASSLRQPQETQYF. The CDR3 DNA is TGTGCCAGCAGCTTGAGGCAGCCCCAAGAGACCCAGTACTTC.